This T cell receptor (beta chain) was observed in a study of T cell responses to AZD1222 COVID-19 vaccine. Whole-study results and caveats: Researchers report vaccine-associated CD4 TCRs spanning spike, with dominance at 160-218 and 743-854. Clonal diversity may have been underestimated in mostly white British donors. Baseline serology detected seropositivity in only six AZD1222 recipients.

The sample holds a few counts of this clone. Its matching antigen is unknown. With 5 bases removed from V and 2 bases from J, the gap between germline ends came to 15 bases. CDR1 and CDR2 (germline): MDHEN, SYDVKM. CDR3 size: 15 residues. TCRdb's table, derived via immunoSEQ multiplex PCR, lists solely in-frame clones and lacks some. This sample yields tens of thousands of clones, of which approximately 91% are seen a single time; approximately 5.4% belongs to the top ten. The source of this sequence is an adult in good health. The rearrangement links TRBV28 to TRBJ1-1; TRBD1 might be the D (5 bases). The source was peripheral blood, collected on day 0 of MenACWY control vaccination. CDR3 in amino acids: CASSPAWGGNTEAFF. Here the CDR3 DNA reads TGTGCCAGCAGTCCCGCATGGGGGGGAAACACTGAAGCTTTCTTT.